This record concerns one T cell receptor beta chain sequence. Its antigen is undetermined. PCR involved 60 Vbeta and 13 Jbeta primers. Libraries were prepared by immunoSEQ multiplex PCR; TCRdb keeps only in-frame clonotypes and omits some of them. The table shows about 160,000 clones, with around 73% occurring only once. This record comes from a study of cytomegalovirus exposure and HLA in healthy donors. About the study: One earlier analysis, a look at roughly 180 million T cells, found about 110 million unique TCR beta sequences.

Healthy donors of bone marrow made up the group. Looked up from germline, CDR1 is MDHEN and CDR2 is SYDVKM. The CDR3 loop spans 15 amino acids. V lost 6 bases to trimming and J lost 5 bases; unmatched junction nucleotides: 12. Findings of the study overall: Associated with cytomegalovirus, according to the listing, were about 160 TCR beta chains. Earlier analysis yielded a pattern in which most TCR beta V segments were productive about 90% or about 30% of the time.

Source material: PBMCs. This rearrangement joins TRBV28 to TRBJ2-5; TRBD2 matches 7 bases. The clonotype comes from a male donor in good health and CMV-seronegative. CDR3 sequence (DNA): TGTGCCAGCAGAGAGTTGAAGCGGGGTGCGGAGACCCAGTACTTC. It codes for CASRELKRGAETQYF.